The next 28 T cell receptor beta chains were all read from a single sample in a study of OX40 agonist ivuxolimab in advanced cancers. Libraries were prepared by immunoSEQ multiplex PCR; TCRdb keeps only in-frame clonotypes and omits some of them. The table lists 60,000 to 70,000 clones, 80% of them singletons. Material: CD4+ or CD8+ T cells sorted from blood, obtained in a trial of the OX40 agonist ivuxolimab. The receptor set was obtained from an adult with an advanced solid tumor such as melanoma, head and neck, liver or kidney cancer.

The J gene is TRBJ1-2, the V gene TRBV5-1, with 7 bases lining up with TRBD1. CDR3 size: 14 residues. Germline V gene lookup returns CDR1 SGHRS and CDR2 YFSETQ. The V and J ends lost 4 bases and 5 bases, in that order; junction bases with no gene match: 8. As DNA, the CDR3 is TGCGCCAGCAGCAGTTCACAGGGGCAGTATGGCTACACCTTC. Translated, it gives CASSSSQGQYGYTF. Complete variable domain (other parts from reference TRBV5-1 and TRBJ1-2): KAGVTQTPRYLIKTRGQQVTLSCSPISGHRSVSWYQQTPGQGLQFLFEYFSETQRNKGNFPGRFSGRQFSNSRSEMNVSTLELGDSALYLCASSSSQGQYGYTFGSGTRLTVV.

The chain has TRBV4-2 and TRBJ1-2; D is uncertain. This CDR3 is built from 16 residues. Per the germline V gene, CDR1 is LGHNA and CDR2 is YNFKEQ. V lost 0 bases, J lost 2 bases, and 13 bases lay in between. This CDR3 is CASSQDHRPLNYGYTF. The CDR3 nucleotides are TGTGCCAGCAGCCAAGATCACCGTCCTCTAAACTATGGCTACACCTTC.

As to this clone: Possible read error: a much larger clone is one base away. The genes are TRBV4-2 and TRBJ1-2, with TRBD1 matching over 11 bases. CDR3 length: 14 residues. Germline CDR1 is LGHNA and CDR2 is YNFKEQ. V gave up 4 bases and J gave up 2 bases; unmatched junction bases: 0. CDR3 residues: CASSRDRGNYGYTF. For the CDR3, the DNA is TGTGCCAGCAGCCGGGACAGGGGGAACTATGGCTACACCTTC.

The chain links TRBV5-1 to TRBJ2-3; possibly TRBD1 or TRBD2 for D (5 bases each). Germline loops: CDR1 SGHRS, CDR2 YFSETQ. The CDR3 consists of 15 residues. Trimming removed 2 bases from V and 2 bases from J, with 12 bases in between. The CDR3 coding sequence is TGCGCCAGCAGCTTTAGGGACGGGCACACAGATACGCAGTATTTT. Amino acids: CASSFRDGHTDTQYF.

The chain employs TRBV15 and TRBJ1-5; no definite D call. Per the germline V gene, CDR1 is LNHNV and CDR2 is YYDKDF (reference sequence). The length of the CDR3 is 16 residues. With 4 bases removed from V and 4 bases from J, the gap between germline ends came to 17 bases. The CDR3 DNA follows: TGTGCCACCAGCACGGGCGACCGGGTCTTTAATCAGCCCCAGCATTTT. Amino acid sequence: CATSTGDRVFNQPQHF.

In its sample, this clone was seen once. The chain uses TRBV5-1 and TRBJ1-1, with TRBD1 matching over 10 bases. CDR3 size: 16 residues. The germline gives CDR1 SGHRS, CDR2 YFSETQ. Trimming at V came to 3 bases and at J to 4 bases, leaving 9 bases not matched to a gene. The CDR3 protein is CASSSVDRGQSTEAFF. Here the CDR3 DNA reads TGCGCCAGCAGCTCAGTTGACAGGGGGCAGAGCACTGAAGCTTTCTTT.

The V gene is TRBV12-5, the J gene TRBJ1-1; no reliable D call. The V end was cut by 0 bases, the J end by 2 bases, with 4 bases between. This CDR3 region has 13 residues. Germline loops: CDR1 LGHNT, CDR2 FRNRAP. The CDR3 region has the DNA TGTGCTAGTGGTTTGGTAAGCAACACTGAAGCTTTCTTT. Its protein is CASGLVSNTEAFF.

In DNA form, the CDR3 reads TGTGCCAGTACAGGGGCCAGGTTGTCGGGCTCTGGGCCCCAGCATTTT. Residues: CASTGARLSGSGPQHF. The gene calls are TRBV19 and TRBJ1-5; D is perhaps TRBD1 (6 bases). Germline V gene lookup returns CDR1 LNHDA and CDR2 SQIVND (reference sequence). The CDR3 extends over 16 amino acids. Trimming removed 7 bases at V and 9 bases at J, with 25 bases between.

The chain has TRBV18 and TRBJ2-3; 12 bases align to TRBD2. The CDR3 sequence is 17 residues long. Germline lookup yields CDR1 KGHSH and CDR2 LQKENI. Trimming took 3 bases from V and 0 from J; bases not matched to a gene: 4. The CDR3 loop is CASSPSGLAGSTDTQYF. DNA of the CDR3: TGTGCCAGCTCACCCTCCGGACTAGCGGGGAGCACAGATACGCAGTATTTT.

The CDR3 sequence: CASSISLAVYEQYF. The CDR3 bases are TGTGCCAGTAGTATCTCTCTAGCGGTCTACGAGCAGTACTTC. V is TRBV19 and J is TRBJ2-7; 7 positions match TRBD2. CDR3 size: 14 residues. Germline lookup yields CDR1 LNHDA and CDR2 SQIVND (reference sequence). Trimming at V came to 3 bases and at J to 3 bases, leaving 5 bases not matched to a gene.

This clone was detected once. V and J are TRBV29-1 and TRBJ2-3; 7 nucleotides align to TRBD1. The CDR3 is made up of 11 amino acids. Germline V CDR1 and CDR2: SQVTM, ANQGSEA. Trimming cost V 6 bases and J 9 bases; bases outside gene matches: 6. CDR3 coding DNA: TGCAGCGTGGGGGACAGTTTAACGCAGTATTTT. Protein: CSVGDSLTQYF.

This clone showed up just once. The rearrangement uses TRBV2 and TRBJ1-2, with 10 bases lining up with TRBD1. Germline V CDR1 and CDR2: SNHLY, FYNNEI. Trimming took 6 bases from V and 4 from J; bases not matched to a gene: 5. The CDR3 extends over 14 amino acids. This CDR3 reads CASSRDRGPYGYTF. The DNA of the CDR3 is TGTGCCAGCAGCCGGGACAGGGGACCCTATGGCTACACCTTC.

This clone was recorded once. The chain uses TRBV12-5 and TRBJ1-1, with TRBD1 as a possible D gene (5 bases). The CDR3 is made up of 14 amino acids. Germline V gives CDR1 LGHNT, CDR2 FRNRAP. V lost 0 bases and J lost 3, with 8 bases in between. This CDR3 reads CASGLVRQYTEAFF. CDR3 sequence (DNA): TGTGCTAGTGGTTTGGTTCGACAGTACACTGAAGCTTTCTTT.

The sample holds a few counts of this clone. The CDR3 spells CASMGRASYNSPLHF. The CDR3 DNA sequence: TGTGCCAGTATGGGCAGAGCCTCCTATAATTCACCCCTCCACTTT. This rearrangement joins TRBV19 to TRBJ1-6; no reliable D call. Trimming shortened V by 7 bases and J by 0 bases, and 10 bases separated the two germline ends. The CDR3 runs to 15 residues. In germline, CDR1 is LNHDA, CDR2 SQIVND (reference sequence).

J is TRBJ1-5 and V is TRBV19; D is uncertain. The germline V gene has CDR1 LNHDA and CDR2 SQIVND (reference sequence). The CDR3 length is 14 residues. The germline V and J ends were trimmed by 5 bases and 1 base, with 9 bases remaining between them. CDR3 sequence (DNA): TGTGCCAGTAGTCGGAGGGCCAGCAATCAGCCCCAGCATTTT. Translated: CASSRRASNQPQHF. Based on the CDR3 plus reference TRBV19 and TRBJ1-5, the full variable domain is DGGITQSPKYLFRKEGQNVTLSCEQNLNHDAMYWYRQDPGQGLRLIYYSQIVNDFQKGDIAEGYSVSREKKESFPLTVTSAQKNPTAFYLCASSRRASNQPQHFGDGTRLSIL.

The genes are TRBV20-1 and TRBJ1-2, with D possibly being TRBD1 (6 bases). Trimming removed 6 bases from V and 5 bases from J, with 10 bases in between. The CDR3 consists of 11 residues. Per germline, CDR1 DFQATT and CDR2 SNEGSKA (reference sequence). The CDR3 DNA sequence: TGCAGTGCCCTAGGGGGATATGGCTACACCTTC. This encodes CSALGGYGYTF.

The chain employs TRBV5-1 and TRBJ2-7, with TRBD1 as a possible D gene (5 bases). The V gene lost 0 bases and the J gene lost 5 bases, with 15 bases spanning the gap. Germline assignment: CDR1 SGHRS and CDR2 YFSETQ. The CDR3 covers 15 residues. The DNA of the CDR3 is TGCGCCAGCAGCTTGGCCGCCAGGGCTACCAACGAGCAGTACTTC. Its protein product is CASSLAARATNEQYF.

The chain employs TRBV4-2 and TRBJ2-1; no clear D. With 0 bases removed from V and 7 bases from J, the gap between germline ends came to 10 bases. Germline assignment: CDR1 LGHNA and CDR2 YNFKEQ. The CDR3 has 14 residues. CDR3 coding DNA: TGTGCCAGCAGCCAAGATGAGGCTTTTAATGAGCAGTTCTTC. It translates to CASSQDEAFNEQFF.

V gene TRBV5-1 combines with J gene TRBJ1-1; D is ambiguous. The germline V and J ends were trimmed by 0 bases and 1 base, with 10 bases remaining between them. The CDR3 has 15 amino acids. From germline, CDR1 is SGHRS and CDR2 YFSETQ. The CDR3 region has the DNA TGCGCCAGCAGCTTGGATAGGGCAGAGAACACTGAAGCTTTCTTT. This codes for CASSLDRAENTEAFF.

The rearrangement uses TRBV18 and TRBJ1-6; no clear D gene. Germline assignment: CDR1 KGHSH and CDR2 LQKENI. Trimming pared 3 bases from V and 6 bases from J, leaving 15 bases between. The CDR3 contains 16 residues. CDR3 amino acids: CASSPAARSRNSPLHF. Here the CDR3 DNA reads TGTGCCAGCTCACCGGCGGCCCGCTCCCGTAATTCACCCCTCCACTTT. The full variable domain, rest sourced from reference TRBV18 and TRBJ1-6, is NAGVMQNPRHLVRRRGQEARLRCSPMKGHSHVYWYRQLPEEGLKFMVYLQKENIIDESGMPKERFSAEFPKEGPSILRIQQVVRGDSAAYFCASSPAARSRNSPLHFGNGTRLTVT.

The chain joins TRBV2 to TRBJ1-2, with 7 positions matching TRBD1. Germline CDR1 and CDR2: SNHLY and FYNNEI. V gave up 5 bases and J gave up 5 bases; unmatched junction bases: 11. CDR3 length equals 15 residues. The CDR3 reads CASSLGTAGGYGYTF. As DNA, the CDR3 is TGTGCCAGCAGTTTAGGGACAGCCGGTGGGTATGGCTACACCTTC.

J is TRBJ1-4 and V is TRBV6-5, with D hard to call. Germline V lookup: CDR1 MNHEY, CDR2 SVGAGI. Trimming removed 7 bases from V and 3 bases from J, with 15 bases in between. The CDR3 is made up of 15 amino acids. DNA of the CDR3: TGTGCCAGCACCCAAGGCCGGGGTCCTAATGAAAAACTGTTTTTT. Residues: CASTQGRGPNEKLFF.

V gene TRBV19 combines with J gene TRBJ2-2; perhaps TRBD1 as D (6 bases). V lost 6 bases and J 4 bases, leaving 12 bases between the germline ends. The CDR3 totals 14 residues. The germline gives CDR1 LNHDA, CDR2 SQIVND (reference sequence). The CDR3 protein is CASSLGQSTGELFF. For the CDR3, the DNA is TGTGCCAGTAGCCTAGGACAGTCCACCGGGGAGCTGTTTTTT.

The J gene is TRBJ1-2, the V gene TRBV6-5; 7 nucleotides agree with TRBD1. The CDR3 runs to 13 residues. Germline CDR1 MNHEY, CDR2 SVGAGI. The ends lost 6 bases at V and 6 bases at J; junction bases unmatched: 7. The CDR3 loop is CASRKGARNGYTF. CDR3 coding DNA: TGTGCCAGCAGGAAGGGGGCGCGTAATGGCTACACCTTC.

This clone was counted a single time. This chain joins TRBV6-5 and TRBJ1-6, with unresolved D. Germline-derived CDR1 and CDR2 are MNHEY and SVGAGI. V dropped 0 bases and J dropped 6 bases, with 9 bases sitting between them. This CDR3 has 15 residues. This CDR3 reads CASSYSEALNSPLHF. DNA for the CDR3: TGTGCCAGCAGTTACTCAGAGGCCCTTAATTCACCCCTCCACTTT.

J is TRBJ1-2 and V is TRBV5-4; perhaps TRBD1 as D (6 bases). CDR1 and CDR2 (germline): SGHNT, YYREEE (reference sequence). This CDR3 spans 15 amino acids. V lost 4 bases and J 7 bases, leaving 20 bases between the germline ends. CDR3 amino acids: CASSTGTAVWSGYTF. As DNA, the CDR3 is TGTGCCAGCAGCACAGGGACGGCGGTCTGGAGTGGCTACACCTTC.

CDR3 loop: CASSPIKGGIQYF. The CDR3 region has the DNA TGTGCCAGCAGCCCGATCAAAGGGGGCATTCAGTACTTC. The rearrangement joins TRBV7-2 to TRBJ2-4, with D maybe TRBD1 (6 bases). Per the germline V gene, CDR1 is SGHTA and CDR2 is FQGNSA. Trimming cost V 5 bases and J 9 bases, with 14 bases left between them. The CDR3 runs 13 residues.

The chain uses TRBV4-1 and TRBJ1-4, with TRBD1 matching over 12 bases. CDR1 is MGHRA and CDR2 is YSYEKL in the germline V gene. The CDR3 sequence is 14 residues long. V dropped 4 bases and J dropped 7; count of bases not matched to a gene: 1. Here the CDR3 reads CASSRDRGLEKLFF. CDR3 DNA sequence: TGCGCCAGCAGCCGGGACAGGGGGCTTGAAAAACTGTTTTTT.